These 25 T cell receptor beta chains were all obtained from the same sample, sequenced in a study of blood T cell repertoires in COVID-19. Measured with immunoSEQ multiplex PCR; TCRdb has only the in-frame clones, and not every one. The data hold roughly 230,000 clones, with roughly 85% observed a single time. The material sequenced was peripheral blood. These receptors came from a man aged 50 to 59 with COVID-19, enrolled during active disease.

The chain joins TRBV7-2 to TRBJ1-1, with no clear D. The CDR3 covers 14 residues. In germline, CDR1 is SGHTA, CDR2 FQGNSA. Trimming removed 1 base from V and 1 base from J, with 7 bases in between. The CDR3 reads CASSLVGGNTEAFF. As DNA, the CDR3 is TGTGCCAGCAGCTTAGTAGGAGGGAACACTGAAGCTTTCTTT.

In nucleotides, the CDR3 is TGTGCCAGCTCACCAGCGGACAGCAGCAATCAGCCCCAGCATTTT. Translation gives CASSPADSSNQPQHF. The chain joins TRBV18 to TRBJ1-5; weak D call: TRBD1 (6 bases). V gave up 2 bases and J gave up 1 base, with 9 bases separating them. Germline values: CDR1 KGHSH, CDR2 LQKENI. The CDR3 sequence is 15 residues long.

V is TRBV27 and J is TRBJ1-2; TRBD1 agrees at 7 bases. This CDR3 is built from 13 residues. Germline trimming cut 8 bases from V and 2 bases from J; bases unmatched to any gene: 5. Germline values: CDR1 MNHEY, CDR2 SMNVEV (reference sequence). The CDR3: CASSGTENYGYTF. The CDR3 DNA reads as TGTGCCAGCTCTGGGACAGAAAACTATGGCTACACCTTC.

This clone was found a few times. V gene TRBV9 combines with J gene TRBJ2-7; D remains unclear. Germline CDR1 and CDR2: SGDLS and YYNGEE. Trimming pared 0 bases from V and 1 base from J, leaving 8 bases between. This CDR3 comprises 14 residues. Here the CDR3 DNA reads TGTGCCAGCAGCGTAGGTCATAGTTCCTACGAGCAGTACTTC. Amino acid sequence: CASSVGHSSYEQYF.

The chain uses TRBV7-9 and TRBJ1-2; 9 bases fit TRBD1. J was trimmed by 0 bases and V by 6 bases; bases with no gene match: 5. The CDR3 has 15 amino acids. The germline CDR1 and CDR2 sequences are SEHNR and FQNEAQ (reference sequence). CDR3: CASSYGQGTNYGYTF. CDR3 bases: TGTGCCAGCAGTTACGGACAGGGGACTAACTATGGCTACACCTTC. Looking up the rest from reference TRBV7-9 and TRBJ1-2 gives the full variable domain: DTGVSQNPRHKITKRGQNVTFRCDPISEHNRLYWYRQTLGQGPEFLTYFQNEAQLEKSRLLSDRFSAERPKGSFSTLEIQRTEQGDSAMYLCASSYGQGTNYGYTFGSGTRLTVV.

V gene TRBV7-9 combines with J gene TRBJ2-3; TRBD2 matches at 7 bases. CDR3 length: 16 amino acids. Germline CDR1 is SEHNR and CDR2 is FQNEAQ (reference sequence). The trim removed 5 bases at V and 0 bases at J, leaving 8 bases unmatched. The CDR3, as DNA: TGTGCCAGCAGCACCGGACTAGTTCCTAGCACAGATACGCAGTATTTT. It codes for CASSTGLVPSTDTQYF.

The chain recombines TRBV10-3 with TRBJ2-5; 11 bases agree with TRBD1. Germline CDR1 reads ENHRY; CDR2 reads SYGVKD. The CDR3 has 15 amino acids. The CDR3 protein is CASYAGTGGRETQYF. The CDR3 coding sequence is TGTGCATCCTATGCCGGGACAGGGGGTAGAGAGACCCAGTACTTC.

The chain's CDR3 is CASSPGFLETQYF. CDR3 nucleotide sequence: TGTGCCAGCAGCCCGGGGTTCCTGGAGACCCAGTACTTC. The V and J genes are TRBV11-3 and TRBJ2-5; the D gene is possibly TRBD2 (5 bases). The CDR3 extends over 13 amino acids. V was trimmed by 5 bases and J by 5 bases, leaving 12 bases between them. Germline V gives CDR1 SGHNT, CDR2 YENEEA.

The chain recombines TRBV11-2 with TRBJ1-2; maybe TRBD1 (6 bases). Trimming cost V 2 bases and J 6 bases, with 7 bases left between them. CDR3 size: 12 residues. Germline V gene lookup returns CDR1 SGHAT and CDR2 FQNNGV. For the CDR3, the DNA is TGTGCCAGCAGCTTATCAGGGGATGGCTACACCTTC. This translates into CASSLSGDGYTF.

In this sample, this clone turned up a few times. The chain combines TRBV28 with TRBJ1-1; D perhaps matches TRBD1 (5 bases). CDR3 length: 14 residues. Trimming pared 2 bases from V and 4 bases from J, leaving 11 bases between. In germline, CDR1 is MDHEN, CDR2 SYDVKM. Written as DNA, the CDR3 is TGTGCCAGCAGTTTAAATAGGGGATCCACTGAAGCTTTCTTT. This sequence encodes CASSLNRGSTEAFF.

CDR3 bases: TGTGCCAGCAGGCAGGGAAAAGAGACCCAGTACTTC. It specifies CASRQGKETQYF. The V call is TRBV6-5, the J call TRBJ2-5; weak D call: TRBD1 (5 bases). Per the germline V gene, CDR1 is MNHEY and CDR2 is SVGAGI. Deletions cut 6 bases from V and 3 bases from J, with 8 bases between. The CDR3 contains 12 residues.

This chain joins TRBV10-2 and TRBJ2-7, with a tentative D call TRBD2 (5 bases). V lost 1 base and J 5 bases, leaving 9 bases between the germline ends. This CDR3 region has 13 residues. Germline V gene data show CDR1 as WSHSY and CDR2 as SAAADI. The CDR3 here is CASSEWGEHEQYF. The CDR3 nucleotides read TGCGCCAGCAGTGAGTGGGGAGAGCACGAGCAGTACTTC.

V usage is TRBV19 and J usage is TRBJ2-5; D is perhaps TRBD2 (6 bases). Trimming removed 7 bases at V and 5 bases at J, with 26 bases between. The CDR3 runs 17 residues. Per germline, CDR1 LNHDA and CDR2 SQIVND (reference sequence). The CDR3 loop is CASMRRGAGPKGETQYF. DNA for the CDR3: TGTGCCAGTATGAGGCGGGGCGCGGGGCCTAAGGGGGAGACCCAGTACTTC.

The J gene is TRBJ2-4, the V gene TRBV7-9, with D possibly TRBD2 on 5 matching bases. V was pared by 5 bases and J by 1 base, with 18 bases between. Germline V CDR1 and CDR2: SEHNR, FQNEAQ (reference sequence). CDR3 length equals 17 residues. The DNA for the CDR3 is TGTGCCAGCAGCCCCTCTTGGGCGGAGGCTGCCAAAAACATTCAGTACTTC. Its protein is CASSPSWAEAAKNIQYF.

CDR3 protein: CAWGQPRGQPQHF. CDR3 nucleotide sequence: TGTGCCTGGGGACAGCCTCGGGGTCAGCCCCAGCATTTT. The rearrangement links TRBV30 to TRBJ1-5; D might be TRBD1 (6 bases). The CDR3 runs 13 residues. V was pared by 5 bases and J by 6 bases, with 14 bases between. In germline, CDR1 is GTSNPN, CDR2 SVGIG (reference sequence).

Notes on this clone: The DNA is left out, because the CDR3 cannot be placed on it with certainty; the CDR3 is given as TCRdb lists it. This chain links TRBV6-4 with TRBJ2-7; the D call in the table, TRBD1, was not verified against the DNA. The CDR3 is 21 residues long, ends included. The V gene's germline CDR1 is MRHNA and CDR2 SNTAGT. The chain's CDR3 is CASSDPTGGDYEQYFGPAQGF.

The V and J genes are TRBV4-3 and TRBJ2-1; possibly TRBD2 for D (5 bases). The CDR3 runs 16 residues. Trimming cost V 2 bases and J 4 bases, with 15 bases left between them. Germline V gene data show CDR1 as LGHNA and CDR2 as YSLEER. The CDR3 sequence: CASSQRTLGDYNEQFF. The CDR3 bases are TGCGCCAGCAGCCAACGGACTTTGGGCGATTACAATGAGCAGTTCTTC.

The chain joins TRBV6-2 or TRBV6-3 to TRBJ2-7, with 7 nucleotides matching TRBD1. Germline V gene sequence: CDR1 MNHEY, CDR2 SVGEGT. V dropped 0 bases and J dropped 7; count of bases not matched to a gene: 12. The CDR3 consists of 16 residues. The CDR3 coding sequence is TGTGCCAGCAGTTACTCCCGGGACAGATTACGGTTAGAGCAGTACTTC. This translates into CASSYSRDRLRLEQYF.

This CDR3 reads CASSPMSRGSTDTQYF. The CDR3 nucleotides read TGTGCCAGCAGCCCTATGAGTCGGGGGAGCACAGATACGCAGTATTTT. The rearrangement links TRBV7-6 to TRBJ2-3; D may be TRBD2 (6 bases). Per germline, CDR1 SGHVS and CDR2 FNYEAQ. The CDR3 runs to 16 residues. Trimming shortened V by 5 bases and J by 0 bases, and 15 bases separated the two germline ends.

V usage is TRBV6-5 and J usage is TRBJ2-7; D uncertain. CDR1 is MNHEY and CDR2 is SVGAGI in the germline V gene. V was cut by 7 bases and J by 2 bases, with 12 bases left in between. The CDR3 has 13 amino acids. The CDR3 is CASTLAAAYEQYF. CDR3 in DNA: TGTGCCAGCACCCTCGCCGCGGCCTACGAGCAGTACTTC.

The chain combines TRBV7-9 with TRBJ1-5, with D hard to call. Germline V lookup: CDR1 SEHNR, CDR2 FQNEAQ (reference sequence). V lost 1 base, J lost 5 bases, and 6 bases lay in between. This CDR3 is built from 13 residues. CDR3 region: CASSLERDQPQHF. The CDR3 DNA follows: TGTGCCAGCAGCTTAGAGAGGGATCAGCCCCAGCATTTT.

This chain links TRBV29-1 with TRBJ1-1; tentatively, D is TRBD1 (6 bases). The CDR3 contains 12 residues. V gave up 2 bases and J gave up 8 bases, with 12 bases separating them. Germline lookup yields CDR1 SQVTM and CDR2 ANQGSEA. The CDR3 loop reads CSVERTVREAFF. CDR3 in DNA: TGCAGCGTTGAACGGACAGTGAGAGAAGCTTTCTTT.

The rearrangement joins TRBV7-2 to TRBJ1-5, with D maybe TRBD1 (5 bases). Between the trimmed V and J ends, which lost 2 bases and 4 bases, there was a span of 15 bases. Germline V gene data show CDR1 as SGHTA and CDR2 as FQGNSA. CDR3 length: 16 amino acids. The CDR3 spells CASSLLGVAGNQPQHF. The CDR3 bases are TGTGCCAGCAGCTTATTGGGGGTGGCGGGAAATCAGCCCCAGCATTTT.

The chain uses TRBV7-3 and TRBJ2-1; TRBD1 might be the D (6 bases). Germline-derived CDR1 and CDR2 are SGHTA and FQGTGA. The V end was cut by 5 bases, the J end by 8 bases, with 19 bases between. This CDR3 is built from 15 residues. The CDR3: CASSVTNDRLYEQFF. The CDR3 DNA is TGTGCCAGCAGCGTGACGAATGACAGGCTCTATGAGCAGTTCTTC.

The chain recombines TRBV2 with TRBJ2-7; a possible D gene is TRBD2 (6 bases). Trimming cost V 6 bases and J 5 bases, with 17 bases left between them. Germline V gene sequence: CDR1 SNHLY, CDR2 FYNNEI. The CDR3 runs 14 residues. CDR3 DNA: TGTGCCAGCAGCCCCCTCGGAGGGGCCAACGAGCAGTACTTC. Amino acids: CASSPLGGANEQYF. Based on the CDR3 plus reference TRBV2 and TRBJ2-7, the full variable domain is EPEVTQTPSHQVTQMGQEVILRCVPISNHLYFYWYRQILGQKVEFLVSFYNNEISEKSEIFDDQFSVERPDGSNFTLKIRSTKLEDSAMYFCASSPLGGANEQYFGPGTRLTVT.